A selection of T cell receptor beta chains follows, all from one sample in a study of blood T cell repertoires in COVID-19. The protocol was immunoSEQ multiplex PCR, while the TCRdb copy is restricted to in-frame clones and leaves out a portion. The sample lists 330,000 or so clones, approximately 89% occurring once. Sequencing used peripheral blood. The receptor source for this set is a woman in her fifties or sixties with COVID-19, enrolled during active disease. Each CDR3 is given with its conserved first and last residue. The order of the fields is J gene, V gene, D gene, clone size, CDR3 DNA, CDR3 protein. The D gene is left open where the match is weak. Some rows have no size entry. The others give once, few or many, or a class for an expanded clone.

j_call: TRBJ1-2
v_call: TRBV7-9
d_call: TRBD1
clone_size: .
cdr3_nt: TGTGCCAGCAGCCAGGGGGGCGGTAACTATGGCTACACCTTC
cdr3_aa: CASSQGGGNYGYTF

j_call: TRBJ2-1
v_call: TRBV5-4
d_call: TRBD2
clone_size: .
cdr3_nt: TGTGCCAGCAGCTTGTCTAGCGGGAAGTACAATGAGCAGTTCTTC
cdr3_aa: CASSLSSGKYNEQFF

j_call: TRBJ1-5
v_call: TRBV12-3/TRBV12-4
d_call: .
clone_size: once
cdr3_nt: TGTGCCAGCAGCCCTCGAGGGAATCAGCCCCAGCATTTT
cdr3_aa: CASSPRGNQPQHF

j_call: TRBJ1-5
v_call: TRBV28
d_call: .
clone_size: .
cdr3_nt: TGTGCCAGCAGTTTGCGGACACGTGCGCCCCAGCATTTT
cdr3_aa: CASSLRTRAPQHF

j_call: TRBJ1-5
v_call: TRBV11-2
d_call: .
clone_size: once
cdr3_nt: TGTGCCAGCAGCGAACAGGGACGTAGGGCCCAGCATTTT
cdr3_aa: CASSEQGRRAQHF

j_call: TRBJ2-7
v_call: TRBV6-5
d_call: .
clone_size: few
cdr3_nt: TGTGCCAGTCTGCGGACAACAGATTACGAGCAGTACTTC
cdr3_aa: CASLRTTDYEQYF

j_call: TRBJ1-6
v_call: TRBV11-2
d_call: TRBD1
clone_size: .
cdr3_nt: TGTGCCAGCAGACCCGGGACAGATAATTCACCCCTCCACTTT
cdr3_aa: CASRPGTDNSPLHF

j_call: TRBJ1-2
v_call: TRBV28
d_call: TRBD1
clone_size: .
cdr3_nt: TGTGCCAGCAGTTTACGGGTCGGACAGGGAACTGATGGCTACACCTTC
cdr3_aa: CASSLRVGQGTDGYTF

j_call: TRBJ1-1
v_call: TRBV19
d_call: TRBD1
clone_size: .
cdr3_nt: TGTGCCAGTAGTACCTTACAGGGGGCGCGTAACACTGAAGCTTTCTTT
cdr3_aa: CASSTLQGARNTEAFF

j_call: TRBJ2-1
v_call: TRBV27
d_call: TRBD2
clone_size: .
cdr3_nt: TGTGCCAGCAGTTCTTTAGCGGGGGGGACAACCAATGAGCAGTTCTTC
cdr3_aa: CASSSLAGGTTNEQFF

j_call: TRBJ2-2
v_call: TRBV7-9
d_call: .
clone_size: once
cdr3_nt: TGTGCCAGCAGCTTAGGCCAGGCTCTTCGGGAGCTGTTTTTT
cdr3_aa: CASSLGQALRELFF

j_call: TRBJ1-1
v_call: TRBV2
d_call: .
clone_size: .
cdr3_nt: TGTGCCAGCTCCCCCGCCTATAAGGGGGCTGAAGCTTTCTTT
cdr3_aa: CASSPAYKGAEAFF

j_call: TRBJ2-1
v_call: TRBV5-4
d_call: TRBD1
clone_size: .
cdr3_nt: TGTGCCAGCAGCCCCCGGGGACAGGGAAACAATGAGCAGTTCTTC
cdr3_aa: CASSPRGQGNNEQFF

j_call: TRBJ2-7
v_call: TRBV6-5
d_call: TRBD1
clone_size: .
cdr3_nt: TGTGCCAGCAGTTACCCAGGGGGCAGACACGAGCAGTACTTC
cdr3_aa: CASSYPGGRHEQYF

j_call: TRBJ1-6
v_call: TRBV30
d_call: .
clone_size: once
cdr3_nt: TGTGCCTGGAGGAGCTCCTATAATTCACCCCTCCACTTT
cdr3_aa: CAWRSSYNSPLHF

j_call: TRBJ1-1
v_call: TRBV18
d_call: TRBD1
clone_size: .
cdr3_nt: TGTGCCAGCTCGCTCGACAGGGCCAGAACTGAAGCTTTCTTT
cdr3_aa: CASSLDRARTEAFF